This T cell receptor beta chain was sequenced in a study of OX40 agonist ivuxolimab in advanced cancers. On this clone itself: Its antigen remains unidentified.

Study findings and constraints: With doses of 0.1 to 3.0 mg/kg, CD4+ and CD8+ blood T cells had undergone clonal expansion by week 6. The antigens recognized by the expanded peripheral T cells, that is their antigen specificity, were not determined. Certain nonresponders additionally had low normalized T-cell clonal expansion.

TCRdb's copy holds only in-frame clones and misses some; the assay was immunoSEQ multiplex PCR. The data show some 17,000 clones, under 85% seen once. The CDR3 length is 14 residues. V shed 4 bases and J shed 2 bases, with 9 bases lying between them. CDR1 and CDR2 from the germline V gene are MGHRA and YSYEKL. V usage is TRBV4-1 and J usage is TRBJ2-1; possible D gene TRBD1, 5 bases. The specimen comprised CD4+ or CD8+ T cells sorted from blood, sampled in a trial of the OX40 agonist ivuxolimab. This clonotype originated in an adult with an advanced solid tumor such as melanoma, head and neck, liver or kidney cancer. For the CDR3, the DNA is TGCGCCAGCAGCCCGGGCAGGGCCTACAATGAGCAGTTCTTC. Residues: CASSPGRAYNEQFF.